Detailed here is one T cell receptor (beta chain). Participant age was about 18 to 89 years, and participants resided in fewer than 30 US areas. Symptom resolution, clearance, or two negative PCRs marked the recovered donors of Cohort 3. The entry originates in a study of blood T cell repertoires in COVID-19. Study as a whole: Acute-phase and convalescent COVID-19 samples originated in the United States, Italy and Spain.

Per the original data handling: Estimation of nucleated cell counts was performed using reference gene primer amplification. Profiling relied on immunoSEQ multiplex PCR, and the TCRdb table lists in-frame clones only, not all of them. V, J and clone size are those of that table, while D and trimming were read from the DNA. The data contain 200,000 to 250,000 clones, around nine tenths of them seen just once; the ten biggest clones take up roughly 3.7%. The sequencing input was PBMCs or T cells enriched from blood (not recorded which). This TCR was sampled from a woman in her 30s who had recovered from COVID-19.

DNA of the CDR3: TGTGCCAGCAGCGTAGCAAGAATAGTGGGGACAGTTTACTATGGCTACACCTTC. It yields the protein CASSVARIVGTVYYGYTF. This chain connects TRBV9 to TRBJ1-2; 7 positions agree with TRBD1. V trimming: 0 bases; J trimming: 3 bases; junction bases outside the gene matches: 14. Germline V gene sequence: CDR1 SGDLS, CDR2 YYNGEE. There are 18 residues in the CDR3.